This T cell receptor beta chain is drawn from a study of neurological immune-mediated disorders. Notes on the study in general: When repertoires were grouped phylogenetically, those of 18 of 34 multiple sclerosis patients fell into one related-CDR3 cluster, a possible signature.

Unsorted libraries used 2 million PBMCs kept at -80 degrees C. This clonotype was seen many times. The antigen is undetermined. By 5'RACE with 10-nucleotide random UMIs, the cDNA was made. MiXCR, applied by TCRdb to the 5' RACE reads, yields one record per CDR3 protein. The data hold roughly 66,000 distinct CDR3 sequences, with roughly 4.5% observed a single time. The clonotype comes from a woman in her 70s with multiple sclerosis. What was sequenced was PBMCs.

CDR3 residues: CASSLVSGRPTDTQYF. The CDR3, as DNA: TGCGCCAGCAGCTTGGTCAGCGGGAGGCCCACAGATACGCAGTATTTT. V is TRBV5-1 and J is TRBJ2-3, with TRBD2 identical over 9 bases. The V segment lost 0 bases and the J segment 2 bases; nucleotides outside the gene matches: 4. The CDR3 loop spans 16 amino acids. Germline V gene lookup returns CDR1 SGHRS and CDR2 YFSETQ.